These T cell receptor beta chains were read from a single sample in a study of T-cell memory formation after mild COVID-19. TCRdb re-called the 5' RACE reads with MiXCR, one entry per CDR3 protein. The data contain roughly 450,000 distinct CDR3 sequences, 18% of them seen just once; the ten biggest clones take up over 9%. Input material: PBMCs or a T cell subset sorted from them (not recorded which). These receptors came from an adult woman who had mild COVID-19 (a few samples of this study predate the infection). Cell type and time point are not known. Both conserved end residues are part of each CDR3. A D gene is named only where the DNA matches it firmly. Clone size appears in some rows only: once, few, many, or a class for an expanded clone.

abundance | j_gene | d_gene | v_gene | CDR3aa
few | TRBJ1-2 | - | TRBV12-3/TRBV12-4 | CASSFPPGGYTF
- | TRBJ2-6 | - | TRBV10-3 | CAISDGSGRISGANVLTF
few | TRBJ2-1 | TRBD2 | TRBV24-1 | CATSDFSGRAHNEQFF
- | TRBJ2-7 | - | TRBV14 | CASSQEHGVLGDEQYF
few | TRBJ2-3 | - | TRBV20-1 | CSARARDEGRDTQYF
many | TRBJ2-1 | TRBD1 | TRBV9 | CASSAPGQGSYNEQFF
few | TRBJ2-7 | - | TRBV29-1 | CSVDSAEFYEQYF
- | TRBJ2-1 | - | TRBV6-1 | CASSEDRIYYNEQFF
- | TRBJ2-1 | TRBD2 | TRBV24-1 | CATSDRGLAGVRSYNEQFF
few | TRBJ2-7 | - | TRBV5-1 | CASSLSLDGTSYEQYF
few | TRBJ2-5 | TRBD2 | TRBV9 | CASSAQRGEETQYF
many | TRBJ2-3 | - | TRBV24-1 | CATSPELGGDTQYF
- | TRBJ2-3 | - | TRBV2 | CASRTLPGHPSTDTQYF
few | TRBJ2-2 | - | TRBV6-5 | CASSSDSRELFF
- | TRBJ2-5 | TRBD1 | TRBV7-8 | CASSLLSAGGEKTQYF
- | TRBJ1-2 | - | TRBV10-3 | CAISGGPSYGYTF
- | TRBJ1-2 | - | TRBV6-2/TRBV6-3 | CASRASGGGYTF
- | TRBJ2-7 | - | TRBV6-5 | CASSTSRRFYEQYF
few | TRBJ2-1 | - | TRBV7-8 | CASSTSGVSYNEQFF
few | TRBJ1-4 | - | TRBV5-6 | CASSTDGNEKLFF
- | TRBJ2-1 | - | TRBV6-6 | CASRKKGLYNEQFF
- | TRBJ2-1 | - | TRBV15 | CATSRGTPGEQFF
- | TRBJ2-7 | - | TRBV3-1 | CASSQAVTSKHEQYF
- | TRBJ2-7 | TRBD1 | TRBV18 | CASSRGQSPYEQYF
few | TRBJ2-5 | - | TRBV4-2 | CASSQDIAGQGQETQYF
many | TRBJ2-1 | - | TRBV11-2 | CASSSKSLRDGSSYNEQFF
few | TRBJ2-7 | - | TRBV20-1 | CSARLFGQNSYEQYF
few | TRBJ2-7 | TRBD1 | TRBV6-5 | CASSSNQGAVYEQYF
few | TRBJ1-2 | - | TRBV12-3/TRBV12-4 | CASSPKREQEYYTF
few | TRBJ2-3 | - | TRBV7-9 | CASSFVWGTRGRRTDTQYF
few | TRBJ1-2 | - | TRBV19 | CARCEGGDYGYTF
- | TRBJ2-3 | TRBD2 | TRBV7-8 | CASRPTSSLPDTQYF
- | TRBJ2-1 | TRBD1 | TRBV5-1 | CASSSRARGHEQFF
few | TRBJ1-1 | - | TRBV7-9 | CASSSFGGDTEAFF
- | TRBJ1-1 | - | TRBV7-9 | CASSSSGATETEAFF
few | TRBJ1-4 | - | TRBV12-3/TRBV12-4 | CASSLEKAQLFF
few | TRBJ2-1 | TRBD2 | TRBV13 | CASSFLSLSGGEHNEQFF
once | TRBJ1-1 | - | TRBV11-3 | CASMVGLNTEAFF
few | TRBJ1-2 | - | TRBV7-9 | CASSSNGDPANYGYTF
many | TRBJ2-7 | - | TRBV5-1 | CASSVGGTYEQYF
few | TRBJ2-2 | TRBD2 | TRBV9 | CASSVGLADNTGELFF
few | TRBJ1-1 | TRBD1 | TRBV4-1 | CASSHWTGTENTEAFF
- | TRBJ2-4 | - | TRBV5-6 | CASSFEGSGSKNIQYF
many | TRBJ2-1 | TRBD2 | TRBV20-1 | CSARGLLAGGPYNEQFF
- | TRBJ1-5 | - | TRBV4-2 | CASSQEGGFNQPQHF
few | TRBJ2-2 | TRBD1 | TRBV5-1 | CASSLLDRGRTGELFF
- | TRBJ2-3 | TRBD2 | TRBV2 | CASSPYLAGGSDTQYF
- | TRBJ2-2 | TRBD2 | TRBV24-1 | CATSGGLGQTGELFF
many | TRBJ2-5 | TRBD2 | TRBV5-1 | CASRQLAEETQYF
many | TRBJ2-7 | TRBD1 | TRBV28 | CASSSGTGTPYEQYF
many | TRBJ2-1 | TRBD2 | TRBV5-1 | CASSQGPGGVKGEQFF
- | TRBJ2-3 | TRBD2 | TRBV2 | CASKASGSPPTQYF
few | TRBJ1-1 | - | TRBV30 | CAWNGGARVAFF